This T cell receptor (beta chain) comes out of a study of T cells after yellow fever vaccination. Notes on the study in general: A weaker secondary response peaked on day 5, the primary on day 15. Clones that expanded after primary vaccination mostly reappeared after the booster (96% CD4, 75% to 90% CD8).

For this clonotype: The antigen remains unidentified.

5'RACE template switching produced TCR cDNA carrying a universal primer site and UMIs. Each CDR3 protein is one row after TCRdb ran MiXCR on the 5' RACE reads. Of some 560,000 distinct CDR3 sequences listed, around a sixth are singletons. The clonotype was recovered from a man aged 18 to 30 who received the YFV17D yellow fever vaccine. The sequencing used PBMCs, collected 5 days after the first yellow fever vaccination.

The CDR3 DNA reads as TGTGCCAGCAGTCTAACCGCATCAGTCGGCTCCTACGAGCAGTACTTC. This translates into CASSLTASVGSYEQYF. The chain links TRBV6-1 to TRBJ2-7; no clear D. The CDR3 is made up of 16 amino acids. The germline CDR1 and CDR2 sequences are MNHNS and SASEGT. V shed 5 bases and J shed 0 bases, with 17 bases lying between them.